The text below deals with one T cell receptor beta chain. There are a few counts of this clone. Its specific antigen is unknown. No base quality information exists; no much larger clone differs at one position. The data derive from a study of CD8+ T cells in alopecia areata listed by TCRdb under 2018. Regarding the research as a whole: Treated patients were enrolled in an open-label pilot trial of oral tofacitinib, 5 to 10 mg twice daily, for moderate-to-severe alopecia areata. Scalp clonality was compared among normal scalp (n=4), patchy alopecia areata scalp (n=8), and alopecia totalis/universalis scalp (n=8). RNA was extracted with the PAXgene miRNA kit for fixed scalp, the miRNeasy kit for PBMCs, and the RNeasy kit for mouse skin. Patients received tofacitinib for 6 to 18 months and were then followed off drug for 6 months to check for delayed response and recurrence. To study T cell clonal expansion in alopecia areata, the researchers applied high-throughput TCRbeta sequencing to both the C3H/HeJ mouse model and human patients. Scalp tissue and sorted CD4+ and CD8+ peripheral blood T cells from patchy and totalis/universalis alopecia areata patients and from healthy controls were covered by human TCRbeta sequencing. Biopsies were taken from tofacitinib-treated patients at baseline and at 4 and 24 weeks of treatment, and a later scalp biopsy was taken in several of the tofacitinib-treated patients. TCRbeta CDR3 regions were amplified by immunoSEQ multiplex PCR using 35 Vbeta forward and 13 Jbeta reverse primers.

The sample's time point, from its label and the paper: baseline before oral tofacitinib. Lesional scalp punch biopsies and peripheral blood were obtained from alopecia areata patients. PBMCs were isolated by density centrifugation and stained for CD3, CD4 and CD8, and CD4+ and CD8+ T cells were sorted on a FACSAria. From a lookup of the germline V gene, CDR1 and CDR2 are SQVTM and ANQGSEA. Trimming accounts for 3 bases at V and 4 bases at J, while the number of junction bases matched to no gene is 7. The CDR3 numbers 14 residues from cysteine through phenylalanine. Only the CDR3 DNA is retained, 42 bases long and in frame from the first base. Libraries were built with the immunoSEQ multiplex PCR assay. RNA was extracted from all samples and reverse transcribed into cDNA, which served as template for TCR sequencing. SuperScript III was used for first-strand cDNA synthesis, primed with a 2:1 mix of oligo-dT and random hexamers. A synthetic immune receptor repertoire was used to assess amplification bias, and residual bias was removed computationally. For the original study's pipeline: Raw reads were preprocessed to remove errors, and CDR3 was defined by IMGT conventions from the conserved cysteine to phenylalanine. Clonality was computed as 1 minus the Shannon entropy, with the entropy normalized by log2 of the number of productive unique TCRs. Whether scalp clones were CD4 or CD8 was inferred by matching scalp TCRbeta sequences against CD4 and CD8 repertoires sorted from blood. TCRdb obtained this table from immuneACCESS and retained in-frame rearrangements with V and J assigned. These tables miss some clones; where compared with another copy, unresolved V genes account for less than half of the shortfall, and the remainder is unexplained. V and J calls plus clone size are reproduced from that table; the DNA served to infer D and trimming. The sample table contains around 250,000 clones; only one count was recorded for about 68% of them. The ten most abundant clones make up more than 0.95% of the sample.

Paper-wide results and their limitations: Compared with normal scalp, lesional scalp, particularly in alopecia totalis/universalis, had higher clonality and more expanded CD8+ clones, which suggests antigenic drive. TCR sequences shared between patients were less clear than in mice, possibly partly because of HLA diversity in the patient population. Scalp TCR repertoire analysis is complicated because resident alphabeta T cells in normal human skin are also sequenced, whereas mouse skin is dominated by gammadelta T cells.

Sample: CD4+ T cells sorted from blood, taken at week 0. The sequence joins TRBV29-1 to TRBJ2-3; 7 junctional bases match TRBD2. The TCR originated in a human donor with alopecia areata. The DNA sequence follows: TGCAGCGTTGACCCCGGGGGGAGGTCAGATACGCAGTATTTT. It translates to CSVDPGGRSDTQYF.